Listed below are T cell receptor beta chains from one sample, sequenced in a study of T cell changes during pregnancy in multiple sclerosis. Profiling relied on immunoSEQ multiplex PCR, and the TCRdb table lists in-frame clones only, not all of them. The sample has 34,000 or so clones; about nine tenths are singletons. The sequences come from CD8+ T cells from peripheral blood mononuclear cells, collected in the first trimester of pregnancy. These receptors were obtained from a female donor with multiple sclerosis, enrolled in a pregnancy study. CDR3s include the opening cysteine and the closing phenylalanine or tryptophan. Each record gives: clone size, V gene, J gene, D gene, CDR3 protein, CDR3 DNA. D genes are given only for firm matches. Expanded clones get a size class; other rows say once, few or many, or leave the size out.

-,TRBV27,TRBJ2-1,-,CASSLTSGNEQFF,TGTGCCAGCAGTTTGACAAGCGGGAATGAGCAGTTCTTC
-,TRBV27,TRBJ1-4,TRBD1,CASSFQGAYEKLFF,TGTGCCAGCAGTTTCCAGGGGGCCTATGAAAAACTGTTTTTT
-,TRBV6-6,TRBJ2-1,TRBD2,CASSGLAYESYNEQFF,TGTGCCAGCAGTGGACTAGCGTATGAGTCCTACAATGAGCAGTTCTTC
once,TRBV6-4,TRBJ2-1,TRBD2,CASSDSPTSDYNEQFF,TGTGCCAGCAGCGATTCCCCGACTAGCGACTACAATGAGCAGTTCTTC
-,TRBV11-2,TRBJ2-7,TRBD2,CASSSGGYEQYF,TGTGCCAGCAGCTCGGGGGGGTACGAGCAGTACTTC
few,TRBV2,TRBJ2-7,TRBD2,CASLAGDTSYEQYF,TGTGCCAGCTTGGCGGGAGACACCTCCTACGAGCAGTACTTC
-,TRBV27,TRBJ1-5,TRBD1,CASSLPTGGIQPQHF,TGTGCCAGCAGTTTACCTACAGGGGGCATTCAGCCCCAGCATTTT
-,TRBV7-6,TRBJ2-7,TRBD2,CASSLGRRASGITYEQYF,TGTGCCAGCAGCTTAGGTCGGAGAGCTAGCGGGATTACCTACGAGCAGTACTTC
-,TRBV19,TRBJ1-5,TRBD1,CASSTGQFQPQHF,TGTGCCAGTAGTACGGGACAGTTTCAGCCCCAGCATTTT
-,TRBV7-8,TRBJ1-1,TRBD1,CASSLPLTGENTEAFF,TGTGCCAGCAGCTTACCCCTGACAGGGGAGAACACTGAAGCTTTCTTT
-,TRBV2,TRBJ1-1,TRBD1,CASRWGQAGGLSTEAFF,TGTGCCAGCAGGTGGGGGCAGGCAGGGGGATTGAGCACTGAAGCTTTCTTT
few,TRBV28,TRBJ1-1,TRBD1,CASTLTWTGERNTEAFF,TGTGCCAGCACCCTCACCTGGACAGGGGAAAGGAACACTGAAGCTTTCTTT
-,TRBV28,TRBJ2-1,TRBD2,CASSFSTSGNNEQFF,TGTGCCAGCAGTTTCAGTACTAGCGGGAACAATGAGCAGTTCTTC
-,TRBV7-9,TRBJ2-5,TRBD1,CASRRQGSQETQYF,TGTGCCAGCAGACGACAGGGGAGCCAAGAGACCCAGTACTTC
once,TRBV7-9,TRBJ2-7,TRBD2,CASSPGGRTAYEQYF,TGTGCCAGCAGCCCGGGGGGGAGGACAGCCTACGAGCAGTACTTC
-,TRBV4-2,TRBJ2-1,TRBD2,CASSQERLAGNEQFF,TGTGCCAGCAGCCAAGAACGGCTAGCGGGTAATGAGCAGTTCTTC
-,TRBV2,TRBJ2-7,-,CATSRGAAYEQYF,TGTGCCACGAGCAGGGGGGCAGCCTACGAGCAGTACTTC
-,TRBV9,TRBJ2-7,TRBD2,CASSGTSGSSDEQYF,TGTGCCAGCAGCGGGACTAGCGGGAGTTCCGACGAGCAGTACTTC
once,TRBV13,TRBJ2-5,TRBD1,CASSAGTGGWETQYF,TGTGCCAGCAGCGCCGGGACAGGGGGCTGGGAGACCCAGTACTTC
-,TRBV7-8,TRBJ1-1,-,CASSPGVTVEAFF,TGTGCCAGCAGCCCTGGCGTGACAGTTGAAGCTTTCTTT
-,TRBV7-9,TRBJ2-2,TRBD2,CASSPSGRARSGWGGELFF,TGTGCCAGCAGCCCTAGCGGGAGGGCCCGAAGCGGTTGGGGCGGGGAGCTGTTTTTT
-,TRBV13,TRBJ2-5,TRBD1,CASSDTGGRETQYF,TGTGCCAGCAGCGACACAGGGGGCAGGGAGACCCAGTACTTC
-,TRBV7-9,TRBJ2-7,-,CASSDISKEQYF,TGTGCCAGCAGTGATATTAGCAAAGAGCAGTACTTC
-,TRBV2,TRBJ2-1,TRBD1,CASSRDSSYNEQFF,TGTGCCAGCAGTAGGGACAGCTCCTACAATGAGCAGTTCTTC
-,TRBV4-1,TRBJ1-1,-,CASSPQMGANTEAFF,TGCGCCAGCAGCCCGCAGATGGGCGCGAACACTGAAGCTTTCTTT
-,TRBV11-2,TRBJ2-1,TRBD2,CASHGTSGNSEQFF,TGTGCCAGCCACGGGACTAGCGGGAATAGTGAGCAGTTCTTC
medium-sized,TRBV7-2,TRBJ2-7,TRBD1,CASSLWWTGSSYEQYF,TGTGCCAGCAGCCTGTGGTGGACAGGAAGCTCCTACGAGCAGTACTTC
-,TRBV10-2,TRBJ2-2,-,CASSAQGAGELFF,TGCGCCAGCAGTGCTCAGGGCGCCGGGGAGCTGTTTTTT
-,TRBV4-2,TRBJ2-7,-,CASSQDRGSYEQYF,TGTGCCAGCAGCCAAGATCGAGGATCCTACGAGCAGTACTTC
-,TRBV27,TRBJ1-1,-,CASTQAGNTEAFF,TGTGCCAGCACCCAGGCGGGGAACACTGAAGCTTTCTTT
-,TRBV19,TRBJ2-3,-,CASSGGQSATQYF,TGTGCCAGTAGCGGGGGACAGTCCGCTACGCAGTATTTT
hyperexpanded,TRBV5-1,TRBJ2-5,-,CASSPDRETQYF,TGCGCCAGCAGCCCAGACAGGGAGACCCAGTACTTC
-,TRBV6-1,TRBJ2-2,TRBD1,CASKPGTGNTGELFF,TGTGCCAGCAAACCCGGGACAGGCAACACCGGGGAGCTGTTTTTT
-,TRBV5-1,TRBJ2-1,-,CASSFDRVDEQFF,TGCGCCAGCAGCTTTGACAGAGTCGATGAGCAGTTCTTC
-,TRBV4-2,TRBJ1-2,TRBD1,CASSPGGTEYGYTF,TGTGCCAGCAGCCCGGGGGGGACAGAATATGGCTACACCTTC
-,TRBV28,TRBJ1-5,TRBD1,CASSVDRGFQPQHF,TGTGCCAGCAGTGTAGACAGGGGATTCCAGCCCCAGCATTTT
-,TRBV27,TRBJ2-1,-,CASSSYRGGVNEQFF,TGTGCCAGCAGTTCCTACAGGGGGGGTGTCAATGAGCAGTTCTTC
-,TRBV7-9,TRBJ2-3,TRBD2,CASSLTTSSPTDTQYF,TGTGCCAGCAGCCTCACGACTAGCTCCCCCACAGATACGCAGTATTTT
-,TRBV7-6,TRBJ1-3,-,CASSLDGEAGNTIYF,TGTGCCAGCAGCTTAGACGGGGAAGCTGGAAACACCATATATTTT